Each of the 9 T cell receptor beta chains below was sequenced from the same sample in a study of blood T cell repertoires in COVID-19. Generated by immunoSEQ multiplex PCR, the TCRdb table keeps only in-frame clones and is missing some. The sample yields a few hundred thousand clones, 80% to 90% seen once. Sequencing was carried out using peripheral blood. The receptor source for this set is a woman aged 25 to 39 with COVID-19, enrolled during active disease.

The CDR3 sequence: CASSLGGRGNTNQPQHF. CDR3 DNA sequence: TGTGCCAGCAGCTTGGGGGGTAGGGGAAACACGAATCAGCCCCAGCATTTT. This chain uses TRBV5-4 with TRBJ1-5; the D gene is possibly TRBD1 (5 bases). V was shortened by 0 bases and J by 4 bases, with 17 bases between the two germline ends. CDR3 length equals 17 residues. The germline V gene has CDR1 SGHNT and CDR2 YYREEE (reference sequence).

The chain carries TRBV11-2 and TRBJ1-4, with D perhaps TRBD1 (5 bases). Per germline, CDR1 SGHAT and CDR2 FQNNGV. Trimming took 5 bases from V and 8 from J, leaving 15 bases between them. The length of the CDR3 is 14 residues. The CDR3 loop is CASSNPGGEEKLFF. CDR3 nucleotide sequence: TGTGCCAGCAGCAACCCGGGGGGGGAGGAAAAACTGTTTTTT.

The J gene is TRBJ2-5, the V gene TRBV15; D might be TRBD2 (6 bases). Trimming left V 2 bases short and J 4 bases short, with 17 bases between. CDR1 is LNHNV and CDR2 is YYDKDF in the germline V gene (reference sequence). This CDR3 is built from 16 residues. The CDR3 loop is CATSRTGLGLVETQYF. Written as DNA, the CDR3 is TGTGCCACCAGCAGAACGGGACTGGGTCTTGTAGAGACCCAGTACTTC.

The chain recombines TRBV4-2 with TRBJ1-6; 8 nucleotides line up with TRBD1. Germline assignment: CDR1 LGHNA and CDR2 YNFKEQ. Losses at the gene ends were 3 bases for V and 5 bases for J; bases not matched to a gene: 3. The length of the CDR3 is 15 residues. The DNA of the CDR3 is TGTGCCAGCAGCCAGGAGGACAGGGATAATTCACCCCTCCACTTT. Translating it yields CASSQEDRDNSPLHF.

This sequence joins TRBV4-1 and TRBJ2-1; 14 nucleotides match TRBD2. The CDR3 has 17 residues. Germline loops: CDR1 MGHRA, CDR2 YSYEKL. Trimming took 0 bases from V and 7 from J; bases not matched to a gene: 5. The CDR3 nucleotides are TGCGCCAGCAGCCAAGAAGGACTAGCGGGGGGTTTGAATGAGCAGTTCTTC. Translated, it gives CASSQEGLAGGLNEQFF.

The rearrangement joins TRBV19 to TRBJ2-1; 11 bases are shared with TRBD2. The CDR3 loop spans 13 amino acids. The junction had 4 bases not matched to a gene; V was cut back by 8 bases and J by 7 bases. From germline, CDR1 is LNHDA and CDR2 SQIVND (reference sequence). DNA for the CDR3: TGTGCCAGTGGGACTAGCGGAGGGAATGAGCAGTTCTTC. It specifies CASGTSGGNEQFF.

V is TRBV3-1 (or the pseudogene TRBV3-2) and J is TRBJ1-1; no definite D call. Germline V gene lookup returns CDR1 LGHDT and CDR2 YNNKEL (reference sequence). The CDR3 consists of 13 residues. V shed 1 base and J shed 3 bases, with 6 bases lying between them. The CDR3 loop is CASSQVTDTEAFF. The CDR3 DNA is TGTGCCAGCAGCCAAGTTACAGACACTGAAGCTTTCTTT.

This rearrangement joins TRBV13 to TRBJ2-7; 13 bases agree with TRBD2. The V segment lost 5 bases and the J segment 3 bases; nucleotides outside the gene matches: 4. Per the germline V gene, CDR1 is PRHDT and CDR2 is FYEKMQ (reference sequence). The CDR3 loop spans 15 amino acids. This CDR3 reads CASSKLAGGIYEQYV. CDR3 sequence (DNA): TGTGCCAGCAGCAAACTAGCGGGAGGGATCTACGAGCAGTACGTC.

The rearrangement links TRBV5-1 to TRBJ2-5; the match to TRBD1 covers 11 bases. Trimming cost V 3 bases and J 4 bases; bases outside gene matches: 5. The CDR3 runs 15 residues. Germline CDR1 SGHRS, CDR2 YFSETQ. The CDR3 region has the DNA TGCGCCAGCAGCTCCGGGACAGGGGGAAGAGAGACCCAGTACTTC. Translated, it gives CASSSGTGGRETQYF.